The source of this T cell receptor beta chain is a study of blood T cell repertoires in COVID-19. This clone has just one count. Measured with immunoSEQ multiplex PCR; TCRdb has only the in-frame clones, and not every one. The sample contains more than 110,000 clones, more than 80% of which appear only once. There are 17 residues in the CDR3. V was trimmed by 3 bases and J by 1 base, leaving 18 bases between them. Germline V CDR1 and CDR2: MDHEN, SYDVKM. The clonotype originates from a woman older than 75 in a cohort sampled during active or convalescent COVID-19. V and J are TRBV28 and TRBJ2-5; D might be TRBD2 (5 bases). The sample comprised peripheral blood. The CDR3 nucleotides read TGTGCCAGCAGTTTCGGGTCCGGAGCGGCGACCCAAGAGACCCAGTACTTC. It specifies CASSFGSGAATQETQYF.